This is a list of T cell receptor beta chains from one sample in a study of blood T cell repertoires in COVID-19. The assay was immunoSEQ multiplex PCR, and TCRdb's table has in-frame clones only and misses some. This repertoire shows 100,000 to 120,000 clones, over 75% found once; its top ten account for around 16%. The material sequenced was peripheral blood. The source of these receptors is a woman older than 75 with active or convalescent COVID-19. The conserved cysteine and the conserved F or W are not part of the CDR3 here.

V	J	CDR3
TRBV21-1	TRBJ1-5	ASSKEHHQRERNQPQH
TRBV27	TRBJ2-5	ASSESTGGRPWETQY
TRBV18	TRBJ1-5	ASSPGTGGTSNQPQH
TRBV11-2	TRBJ2-7	ASSSLRARHYEQY
TRBV6-2/TRBV6-3	TRBJ2-2	ASSYRRGMGTGELF
TRBV15	TRBJ2-1	ATSRDALAGYRNEQF
TRBV28	TRBJ2-2	ASRRTGGHGELF
TRBV28	TRBJ1-2	ASSLPAGQSYGYT
TRBV5-6	TRBJ1-2	ASSWEAGTHLGIYGYT
TRBV7-3	TRBJ2-3	ASSPGTSSADTQY
TRBV27	TRBJ1-2	ASSPGQGRGYT
TRBV5-6	TRBJ1-2	ASSFRIQVAYGYT
TRBV27	TRBJ2-7	ASSWNGRGAYEQY
TRBV5-4	TRBJ2-7	ASSSGASRGPTYEQY
TRBV7-2	TRBJ2-1	ASSLAGVGYNEQF
TRBV25-1	TRBJ1-1	ASSVPGQQEAF
TRBV6-5	TRBJ1-1	ASSYLGQGNTEAF
TRBV13	TRBJ2-7	ASSRRQPYEQY
TRBV28	TRBJ1-2	ASRRAGNYGYT
TRBV2	TRBJ2-2	ASSQDTWGTGELF
TRBV3-1/TRBV3-2	TRBJ2-1	ASSQAGLAGDNEQF
TRBV4-2	TRBJ2-2	ASSQDVFPGPSRGTGELF
TRBV18	TRBJ2-7	ASSPRDRVSSYEQY
TRBV7-2	TRBJ2-7	ASSLPGYFEQY
TRBV7-9	TRBJ1-2	ASSLVRNYGYT
TRBV6-5	TRBJ2-7	ASTPPGSLYEQY
TRBV4-1	TRBJ2-1	ASSPPRGLAGGSGNEQF
TRBV6-2/TRBV6-3	TRBJ1-2	ASSYVRDRALFGYT
TRBV2	TRBJ1-1	ASRGRRSGTEAF
TRBV4-1	TRBJ1-1	ASSPTDYGGTEAF
TRBV15	TRBJ1-6	ATSRNTGVSPLH
TRBV10-3	TRBJ2-7	AIGTSGSSEY
TRBV28	TRBJ1-5	ASSLAGTVKPQH
TRBV10-2	TRBJ1-3	ASSESPGTGNTIY
TRBV5-1	TRBJ1-1	ASSDWTGQRTEAF
TRBV20-1	TRBJ1-2	SAALGGYT
TRBV2	TRBJ2-1	ASTPFGASGRKPYNEQF
TRBV21-1	TRBJ2-3	ATPMSGGRSTDTQY
TRBV4-1	TRBJ2-2	ASQTSGRGTGELF
TRBV7-9	TRBJ2-5	ASSQAGAEGTQY
TRBV7-6	TRBJ1-5	ASSLVGGNQPQH
TRBV7-2	TRBJ2-7	ASSLRQGIYEQY
TRBV18	TRBJ2-1	ASSPGRGGPHNEQF
TRBV19	TRBJ2-6	ASSARLAGAGANVLT
TRBV4-2	TRBJ2-7	ASSQDRLADYEQY
TRBV5-1	TRBJ2-5	ASSLGLAGYQETQY
TRBV6-5	TRBJ2-1	ASRGGEWVYNEQF
TRBV4-2	TRBJ2-1	ASSQVPSLSSYNEQF
TRBV20-1	TRBJ2-2	SASLAGGPGELF
TRBV10-3	TRBJ1-1	AISEWLPTGHMNTEAF
TRBV10-2	TRBJ2-1	ASSEWTGLAGGQEQF
TRBV29-1	TRBJ2-3	SVQGSGDTQY
TRBV9	TRBJ2-3	ASSESPLRGTQY
TRBV5-1	TRBJ2-1	ASSQGTHNEQF
TRBV6-4	TRBJ1-2	ASSPLRWGDYGYT
TRBV18	TRBJ1-3	ASSQSGQESGNTIY
TRBV29-1	TRBJ1-1	SVELQGGAF
TRBV4-1	TRBJ2-7	ASSQEMHMVAHEQY
TRBV2	TRBJ1-6	ASRYRESPLH
TRBV27	TRBJ2-7	ASSAIRGLATYEQY